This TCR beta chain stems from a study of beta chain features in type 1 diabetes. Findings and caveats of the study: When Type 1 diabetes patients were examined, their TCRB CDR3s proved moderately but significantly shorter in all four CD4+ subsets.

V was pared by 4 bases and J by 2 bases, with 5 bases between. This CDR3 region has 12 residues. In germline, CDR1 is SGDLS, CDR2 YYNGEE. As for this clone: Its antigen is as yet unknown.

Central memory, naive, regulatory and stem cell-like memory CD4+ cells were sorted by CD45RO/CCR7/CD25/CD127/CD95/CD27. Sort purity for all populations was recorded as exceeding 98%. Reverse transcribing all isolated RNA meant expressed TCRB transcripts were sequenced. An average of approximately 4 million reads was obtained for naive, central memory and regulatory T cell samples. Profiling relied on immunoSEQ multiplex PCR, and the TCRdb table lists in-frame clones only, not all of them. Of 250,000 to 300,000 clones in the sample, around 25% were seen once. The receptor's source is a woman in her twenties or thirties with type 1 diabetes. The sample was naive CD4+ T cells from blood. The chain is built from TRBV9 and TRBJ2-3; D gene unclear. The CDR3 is CASSTDTDTQYF. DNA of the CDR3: TGTGCCAGCAGCACTGACACAGATACGCAGTATTTT.